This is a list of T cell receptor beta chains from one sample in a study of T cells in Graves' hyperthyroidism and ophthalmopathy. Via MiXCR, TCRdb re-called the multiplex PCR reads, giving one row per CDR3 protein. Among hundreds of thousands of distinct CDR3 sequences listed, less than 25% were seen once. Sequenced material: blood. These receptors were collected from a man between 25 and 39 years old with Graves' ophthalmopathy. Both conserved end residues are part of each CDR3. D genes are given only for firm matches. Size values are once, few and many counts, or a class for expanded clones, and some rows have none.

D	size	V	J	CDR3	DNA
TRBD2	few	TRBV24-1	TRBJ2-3	CATSREGAFTDTQYF	TGTGCCACCAGTCGGGAGGGAGCCTTCACAGATACGCAGTATTTT
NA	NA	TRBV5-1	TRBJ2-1	CASSLGAGLSYCNEQFF	TGTGCCAGCAGCTTAGGGGCAGGGTTATCCTACTGCAATGAGCAGTTCTTC
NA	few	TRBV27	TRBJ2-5	CASRLGYQETQYF	TGTGCCAGCAGGTTGGGTTACCAAGAGACCCAGTACTTC
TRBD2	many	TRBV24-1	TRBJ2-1	CATSDQGLADTYNEQFF	TGTGCCACCAGTGACCAGGGACTAGCGGACACCTACAATGAGCAGTTCTTC
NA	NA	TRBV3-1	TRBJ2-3	CASSHGEPLLSTDTQYF	TGTGCCAGCAGCCACGGAGAACCTCTACTTAGCACAGATACGCAGTATTTT
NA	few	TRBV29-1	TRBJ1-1	CSVAGVAAGEGNTEAFF	TGCAGCGTTGCCGGGGTGGCGGCAGGGGAGGGGAACACTGAAGCTTTCTTT
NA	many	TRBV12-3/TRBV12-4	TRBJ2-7	CASSLSGGAYEQYF	TGTGCCAGCAGTTTATCCGGGGGAGCATACGAGCAGTACTTC
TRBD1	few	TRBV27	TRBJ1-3	CASSLRTGPGNTIYF	TGTGCCAGCAGTTTGCGGACAGGACCTGGAAACACCATATATTTT
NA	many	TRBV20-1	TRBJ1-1	CSARPGTEAFF	TGCAGTGCTAGGCCGGGAACTGAAGCTTTCTTT
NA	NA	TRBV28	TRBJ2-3	CASRFTHGTDTQYF	TGTGCCAGCCGTTTTACCCACGGCACAGATACGCAGTATTTT
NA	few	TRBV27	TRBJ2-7	CASSLASSGTEQYF	TGTGCCAGCAGTTTAGCTAGTTCGGGTACTGAGCAGTACTTC
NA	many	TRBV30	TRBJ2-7	CAWSGTGAYEQYF	TGTGCCTGGAGCGGGACGGGTGCCTACGAGCAGTACTTC
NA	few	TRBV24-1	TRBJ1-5	CATSDRDGNSNQPQHF	TGTGCCACCAGTGATCGGGACGGTAATAGCAATCAGCCCCAGCATTTT
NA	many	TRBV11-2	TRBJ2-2	CASSLRGSTDTGELFF	TGTGCCAGCAGCTTACGGGGGAGTACGGACACCGGGGAGCTGTTTTTT
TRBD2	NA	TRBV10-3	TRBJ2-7	CAIVFTQIAGLSYEQYF	TGTGCCATCGTATTCACCCAAATAGCGGGCCTTTCCTACGAGCAGTACTTC
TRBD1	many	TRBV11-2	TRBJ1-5	CASSLAGTGLQPQHF	TGTGCCAGCAGCTTAGCCGGGACAGGGCTTCAGCCCCAGCATTTT
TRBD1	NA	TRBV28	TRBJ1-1	CASTAAGGSMNTEAFF	TGTGCCAGCACAGCGGCAGGGGGATCCATGAACACTGAAGCTTTCTTT
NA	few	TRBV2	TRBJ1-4	CASTAVEQFIKLFF	TGTGCCAGCACCGCGGTGGAACAGTTTATAAAACTGTTTTTT
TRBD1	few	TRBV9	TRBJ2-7	CASSVDRDSTYEQYF	TGTGCCAGCAGCGTAGACCGGGACAGCACCTACGAGCAGTACTTC
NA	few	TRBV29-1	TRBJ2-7	CSVLKGPYEQYF	TGCAGCGTGCTAAAGGGTCCCTACGAGCAGTACTTC
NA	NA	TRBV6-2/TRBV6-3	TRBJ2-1	CATGVGSSTEQFF	TGTGCCACTGGGGTCGGGAGTTCCACTGAGCAGTTCTTC
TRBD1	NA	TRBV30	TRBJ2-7	CAWSPWDRAAYEQYF	TGTGCCTGGAGTCCGTGGGACAGGGCAGCCTACGAGCAGTACTTC
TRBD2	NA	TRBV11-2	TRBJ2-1	CASTTTGLAGANEQFF	TGTGCCAGCACTACCACGGGACTAGCGGGAGCCAATGAGCAGTTCTTC
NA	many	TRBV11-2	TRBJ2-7	CASSLADVLDEQYF	TGTGCCAGCAGCTTAGCGGACGTTCTCGACGAGCAGTACTTC
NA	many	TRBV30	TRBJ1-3	CAWSPIRRAGNTIYF	TGTGCCTGGAGTCCAATCCGTCGGGCTGGAAACACCATATATTTT
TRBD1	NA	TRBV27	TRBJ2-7	CASSPGTGIREQYF	TGTGCCAGCAGCCCCGGGACAGGGATTAGGGAGCAGTACTTC
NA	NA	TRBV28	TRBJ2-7	CASSSTGYKGEQYF	TGTGCCAGCAGTTCAACAGGGTACAAAGGCGAGCAGTACTTC
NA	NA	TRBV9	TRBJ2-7	CASSTRTDPYEQYF	TGTGCCAGCAGCACCCGGACAGATCCCTACGAGCAGTACTTC
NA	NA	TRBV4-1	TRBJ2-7	CASSQVLFGGTYEQYF	TGCGCCAGCAGCCAAGTTTTATTCGGTGGAACCTACGAGCAGTACTTC
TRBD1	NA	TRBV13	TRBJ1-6	CASSSRTGVNNSPLHF	TGTGCCAGCAGCTCCCGGACAGGGGTAAATAATTCACCCCTCCACTTT
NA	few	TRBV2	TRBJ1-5	CASSLLTGSNQPQHF	TGTGCCAGCAGTCTTCTAACAGGTAGCAATCAGCCCCAGCATTTT
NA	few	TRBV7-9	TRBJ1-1	CASSMGGGYTEAFF	TGTGCCAGCAGCATGGGTGGGGGATACACTGAAGCTTTCTTT
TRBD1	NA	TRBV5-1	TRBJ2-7	CASSLSTGLLSYEHYF	TGCGCCAGCAGCCTATCGACAGGGTTATTATCCTACGAGCATTACTTC
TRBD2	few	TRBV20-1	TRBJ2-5	CSATLLAGAVEETQYF	TGCAGTGCTACCCTTTTAGCGGGAGCAGTGGAAGAGACCCAGTACTTC
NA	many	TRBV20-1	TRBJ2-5	CSASGRDREETQYF	TGCAGTGCTAGTGGCAGGGATCGGGAAGAGACCCAGTACTTC
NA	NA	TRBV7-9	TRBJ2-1	CASSSSGALEQFF	TGTGCCAGCAGCTCCAGTGGTGCTCTAGAGCAGTTCTTC
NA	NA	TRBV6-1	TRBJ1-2	CASSESHPRGYTF	TGTGCCAGCAGTGAATCGCATCCGCGGGGCTACACCTTC
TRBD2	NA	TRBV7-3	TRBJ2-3	CASSSGLAGNTQYF	TGTGCCAGCAGCTCGGGACTAGCGGGAAATACGCAGTATTTT
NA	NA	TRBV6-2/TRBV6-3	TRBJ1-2	CASSPLGRYYGYTF	TGTGCCAGCAGCCCACTTGGTCGGTACTATGGCTACACCTTC
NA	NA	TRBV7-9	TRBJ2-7	CASSLQGHYEQYF	TGTGCCAGCAGCTTACAGGGACACTACGAGCAGTACTTC
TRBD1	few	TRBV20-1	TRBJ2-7	CSARGTGRYEQYF	TGCAGTGCTAGAGGGACAGGGAGGTACGAGCAGTACTTC
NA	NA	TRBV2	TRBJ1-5	CASRKDRNSNQPQHF	TGTGCCAGCAGAAAAGACAGAAATAGCAATCAGCCCCAGCATTTT
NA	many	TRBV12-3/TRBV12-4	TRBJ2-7	CASSTQAAWLPYEQYF	TGTGCCAGCAGTACCCAGGCTGCTTGGCTACCCTACGAGCAGTACTTC
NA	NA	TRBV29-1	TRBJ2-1	CSVGNWDAGQFF	TGCAGCGTCGGGAACTGGGACGCGGGGCAGTTCTTC
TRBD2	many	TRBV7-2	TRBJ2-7	CASSLAASGTYEQYF	TGTGCCAGCAGCTTAGCGGCTAGCGGGACCTACGAGCAGTACTTC
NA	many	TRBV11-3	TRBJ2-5	CASSLANTNQETQYF	TGTGCCAGCAGCTTAGCCAACACGAACCAAGAGACCCAGTACTTC
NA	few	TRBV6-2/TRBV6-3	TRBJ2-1	CASSYGATGRGYNEQFF	TGTGCCAGCAGTTACGGGGCTACCGGGAGAGGATACAATGAGCAGTTCTTC
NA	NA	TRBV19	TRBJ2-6	CATEGYRDSGANVLTF	TGTGCCACCGAGGGGTACAGAGACTCTGGGGCCAACGTCCTGACTTTC
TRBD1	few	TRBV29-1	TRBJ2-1	CSVQGQVLHNEQFF	TGCAGCGTTCAGGGACAGGTTCTCCACAATGAGCAGTTCTTC
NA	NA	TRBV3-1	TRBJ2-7	CASRPRSTGPKTYEQYF	TGTGCCAGCAGACCTAGATCGACAGGACCCAAAACCTACGAGCAGTACTTC
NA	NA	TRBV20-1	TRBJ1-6	CSARVKGGNSPLHF	TGCAGTGCTAGAGTCAAGGGTGGCAATTCACCCCTCCACTTT
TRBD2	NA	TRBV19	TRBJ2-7	CASSISGTSGSLPEQYF	TGTGCCAGTAGTATATCTGGGACTAGCGGGAGTCTACCCGAGCAGTACTTC
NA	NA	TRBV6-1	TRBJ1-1	CASSSVRATEAFF	TGTGCCAGCAGCTCTGTCAGGGCCACTGAAGCTTTCTTT
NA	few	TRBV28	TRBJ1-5	CASSESQGQPQHF	TGTGCCAGCAGTGAGTCTCAGGGACAGCCCCAGCATTTT
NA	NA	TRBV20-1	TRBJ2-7	CSATLSGDEQYF	TGCAGTGCTACGCTCTCAGGGGACGAGCAGTACTTC
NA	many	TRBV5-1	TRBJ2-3	CASSLTGSTDTQYF	TGCGCCAGCAGCTTGACAGGGAGCACAGATACGCAGTATTTT
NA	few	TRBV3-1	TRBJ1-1	CASSRQDGTEAFF	TGTGCCAGCTCCCGACAGGACGGGACTGAAGCTTTCTTT
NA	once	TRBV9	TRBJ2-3	CASSATLLKFTDTQYF	TGTGCCAGCAGCGCTACACTCCTCAAATTCACAGATACGCAGTATTTT